This entry lists 18 T cell receptor beta chains sequenced from one sample in a study of OX40 agonist ivuxolimab in advanced cancers. The assay was immunoSEQ multiplex PCR, and TCRdb's table has in-frame clones only and misses some. This table holds 73,000 or so clones, roughly four fifths found once. The material sequenced was CD4+ or CD8+ T cells sorted from blood, taken in a trial of the OX40 agonist ivuxolimab. The receptors were sampled from an adult with an advanced solid tumor such as melanoma, head and neck, liver or kidney cancer.

The chain joins TRBV4-1 to TRBJ2-2; 7 bases are a match to TRBD2. CDR1 is MGHRA, CDR2 YSYEKL, per germline. The V and J ends lost 7 bases and 6 bases, in that order; junction bases with no gene match: 17. The CDR3 loop spans 17 amino acids. The CDR3 bases are TGCGCCAGCAACCTTTGGGGCGGAGTGGGGAGGGCCGGGGAGCTGTTTTTT. Translating it yields CASNLWGGVGRAGELFF.

Details on this clone: Other nucleotide sequences in the sample specify the same CDR3. J is TRBJ1-2 and V is TRBV13, with D unresolved. Looked up from germline, CDR1 is PRHDT and CDR2 is FYEKMQ (reference sequence). The CDR3 is 12 amino acids. V lost 6 bases and J 0 bases, leaving 5 bases between the germline ends. The CDR3 reads CASRRSNYGYTF. The CDR3 coding sequence is TGTGCCAGCAGGAGATCTAACTATGGCTACACCTTC.

This clone was detected only a few times. J is TRBJ2-5 and V is TRBV7-9; the match to TRBD2 covers 9 bases. The CDR3 runs to 14 residues. CDR1 and CDR2 (germline): SEHNR, FQNEAQ (reference sequence). The V segment lost 11 bases and the J segment 3 bases; nucleotides outside the gene matches: 10. The CDR3 coding sequence is TGTGCCTATGGGCTAGCGGGGTTGGAAGAGACCCAGTACTTC. The encoded protein is CAYGLAGLEETQYF.

This chain connects TRBV19 to TRBJ2-1; D is possibly TRBD1 or TRBD2 (5 bases each). Germline V gives CDR1 LNHDA, CDR2 SQIVND (reference sequence). Trimming stripped 6 bases from V and 14 bases from J, with 26 bases between. The CDR3 spans 15 residues. The CDR3 protein is CASRTLETDLTGEFF. CDR3 bases: TGTGCCAGTAGGACCTTGGAGACAGACCTAACCGGGGAGTTCTTC.

The genes are TRBV4-1 and TRBJ1-2; 10 nucleotides match TRBD1. CDR1 and CDR2 from the germline V gene are MGHRA and YSYEKL. The CDR3 totals 18 residues. Losses at the gene ends were 1 base for V and 7 bases for J; bases not matched to a gene: 15. The CDR3 nucleotides are TGCGCCAGCAGCCAAGCTGACAGGGGGCTCGTGGGGACCTCTGGCTACACCTTC. Encoded protein: CASSQADRGLVGTSGYTF.

The J gene is TRBJ2-7, the V gene TRBV7-8; D is unclear. The germline CDR1 and CDR2 sequences are SGHVS and FQNEAQ. The CDR3 sequence is 11 residues long. V was trimmed by 7 bases and J by 7 bases, leaving 11 bases between them. Here the CDR3 reads CASNPRREQYF. In DNA, the CDR3 is TGTGCCAGCAACCCGCGTCGGGAGCAGTACTTC.

This clone was recorded once. The CDR3 loop reads CASSLGTGPGARETQYF. CDR3 bases: TGCGCCAGCAGCTTGGGAACAGGGCCCGGGGCGAGAGAGACCCAGTACTTC. The V gene is TRBV5-1, the J gene TRBJ2-5; tentatively, D is TRBD1 (6 bases). Germline V CDR1 and CDR2: SGHRS, YFSETQ. V dropped 0 bases and J dropped 4 bases, with 19 bases sitting between them. The CDR3 is 17 amino acids.

The count of this clone is one. This chain connects TRBV7-7 to TRBJ2-1; 10 nucleotides agree with TRBD1. Germline trimming cut 6 bases from V and 3 bases from J; bases unmatched to any gene: 17. Germline V gene data show CDR1 as SSHAT and CDR2 as FNYEAQ (reference sequence). The CDR3 has 19 residues. Here the CDR3 DNA reads TGTGCCAGCAGATTGCACCGGGACAGGGGCCCCGTTGACTACAATGAGCAGTTCTTC. Amino acids: CASRLHRDRGPVDYNEQFF.

The genes are TRBV28 and TRBJ2-5; 12 bases are shared with TRBD2. In germline, CDR1 is MDHEN, CDR2 SYDVKM. J lost 5 bases, V lost 6 bases, and 7 bases had no gene match. The CDR3 loop spans 15 amino acids. Here the CDR3 DNA reads TGTGCCAGCAGCACCAAGACTAGCGGGAGCGAGACCCAGTACTTC. It codes for CASSTKTSGSETQYF.

This clone is a singleton in its sample. The chain couples TRBV21-1 to TRBJ2-1; TRBD2, the D gene given by the table, was not confirmed from the DNA. TRBV21-1 is assigned pseudogene status. The CDR3 has 17 amino acids. Written as DNA, the CDR3 is TGTGCCAGCAGCCCATACCTCCGGTCACTCCTCTACAATGAGCAGTTCTTC. Translated: CASSPYLRSLLYNEQFF.

The chain uses TRBV27 and TRBJ1-6; possibly TRBD1 for D (6 bases). With 4 bases removed from V and 6 bases from J, the gap between germline ends came to 16 bases. The germline V gene has CDR1 MNHEY and CDR2 SMNVEV (reference sequence). The CDR3 consists of 16 residues. DNA of the CDR3: TGTGCCAGCAGTTCCACCGGGACACGGAGTAATTCACCCCTCCACTTT. Protein: CASSSTGTRSNSPLHF.

The rearrangement joins TRBV15 to TRBJ1-2; D unclear. Germline CDR1 LNHNV, CDR2 YYDKDF (reference sequence). CDR3 length: 14 amino acids. V lost 4 bases, J lost 3 bases, and 12 bases lay in between. The CDR3 reads CATSTLGADYGYTF. The CDR3 DNA follows: TGTGCCACCAGCACTTTAGGTGCGGACTATGGCTACACCTTC.

The chain has TRBV27 and TRBJ1-5, with D perhaps matching TRBD1 (5 bases). CDR3 length equals 13 residues. Germline V gene sequence: CDR1 MNHEY, CDR2 SMNVEV (reference sequence). The ends were cut back, 8 bases at V and 6 bases at J, with 14 bases in the middle. CDR3 in DNA: TGTGCCAGCGCCCATGGGGGAGGTCAGCCCCAGCATTTT. Its translation: CASAHGGGQPQHF.

The chain couples TRBV11-2 to TRBJ1-2; 8 nucleotides line up with TRBD1. The germline CDR1 and CDR2 sequences are SGHAT and FQNNGV. Trimming cost V 8 bases and J 5 bases; bases outside gene matches: 10. The CDR3 has 14 residues. The CDR3: CASRRGQEPYGYTF. The CDR3 DNA reads TGTGCCAGCCGGCGGGGACAGGAGCCTTATGGCTACACCTTC.

The chain links TRBV11-3 to TRBJ2-3; no firm D call. The length of the CDR3 is 15 residues. Per the germline V gene, CDR1 is SGHNT and CDR2 is YENEEA. V lost 3 bases and J lost 3, with 13 bases in between. CDR3: CASSFSDQVTDTQYF. In nucleotides, the CDR3 is TGTGCCAGCAGCTTCTCCGACCAAGTAACAGATACGCAGTATTTT.

This clone was found a few times. This sequence joins TRBV6-1 and TRBJ1-2; possibly TRBD1 for D (6 bases). V was trimmed by 2 bases and J by 4 bases, leaving 23 bases between them. Germline lookup yields CDR1 MNHNS and CDR2 SASEGT. CDR3 length: 18 residues. The CDR3 reads CASSEMGARGRDSYGYTF. DNA for the CDR3: TGTGCCAGCAGTGAAATGGGAGCCCGGGGGCGCGATAGCTATGGCTACACCTTC.

The V and J genes are TRBV28 and TRBJ2-3, with D tentatively TRBD1 or TRBD2 (5 bases each). The V gene's germline CDR1 is MDHEN and CDR2 SYDVKM. CDR3 size: 14 residues. V lost 4 bases to trimming and J lost 4 bases, with 12 bases between them. The CDR3 spells CASSSRDAPDTQYF. In nucleotides, the CDR3 is TGTGCCAGCAGTTCCCGGGACGCCCCAGATACGCAGTATTTT. The full variable domain, rest sourced from reference TRBV28 and TRBJ2-3, is DVKVTQSSRYLVKRTGEKVFLECVQDMDHENMFWYRQDPGLGLRLIYFSYDVKMKEKGDIPEGYSVSREKKERFSLILESASTNQTSMYLCASSSRDAPDTQYFGPGTRLTVL.

CDR3 residues: CASSLVAGVVAGELFF. CDR3 coding DNA: TGTGCCAGCAGCTTAGTGGCAGGGGTGGTAGCCGGGGAGCTGTTTTTT. This chain connects TRBV7-8 to TRBJ2-2; possible D gene TRBD1, 6 bases. Germline CDR1 is SGHVS and CDR2 is FQNEAQ. CDR3 length: 16 amino acids. The V gene lost 1 base and the J gene lost 6 bases, with 15 bases spanning the gap.